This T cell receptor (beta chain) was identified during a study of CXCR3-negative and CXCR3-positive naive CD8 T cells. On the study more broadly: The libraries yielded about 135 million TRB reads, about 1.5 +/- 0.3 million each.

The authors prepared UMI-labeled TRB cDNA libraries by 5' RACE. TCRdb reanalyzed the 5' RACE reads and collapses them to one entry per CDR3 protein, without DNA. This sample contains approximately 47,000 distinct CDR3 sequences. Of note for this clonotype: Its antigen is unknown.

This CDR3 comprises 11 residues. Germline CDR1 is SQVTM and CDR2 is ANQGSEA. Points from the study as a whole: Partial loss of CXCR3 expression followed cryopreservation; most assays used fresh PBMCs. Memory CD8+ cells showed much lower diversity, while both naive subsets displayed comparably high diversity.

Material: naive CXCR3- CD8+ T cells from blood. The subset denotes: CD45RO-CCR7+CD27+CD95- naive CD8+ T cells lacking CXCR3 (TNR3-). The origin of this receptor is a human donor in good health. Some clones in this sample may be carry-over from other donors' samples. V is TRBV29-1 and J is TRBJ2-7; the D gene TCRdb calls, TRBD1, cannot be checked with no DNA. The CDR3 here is CSAIGGYEQYF.